This T cell receptor beta chain comes out of a study of blood T cell repertoires in COVID-19. Looking at the study overall: Acute and convalescent COVID-19 samples came from the United States, Italy and Spain. Nucleic acid was either cDNA or gDNA, and it came from T cells, B-cell-depleted T cells, or PBMCs.

Authors' methods: How many nucleated cells were present was estimated from reference gene primer amplification. Sequencing used immunoSEQ multiplex PCR; TCRdb keeps in-frame clones, though not all of them. That table gives V, J and clone size, and the DNA gave D and trimming. The table shows more than 110,000 clones, with about four fifths occurring only once. This CDR3 has 15 residues. With 4 bases clipped from V and 2 bases from J, the junction kept 5 bases outside the gene matches. Germline CDR1 KGHSH, CDR2 LQKENI. What was sequenced was peripheral blood. The chain employs TRBV18 and TRBJ1-5; TRBD1 matches 7 bases. This TCR was sampled from a human donor in a cohort sampled during active COVID-19. The CDR3 DNA reads TGTGCCAGCTCACAACAGGGGATAGGCAATCAGCCCCAGCATTTT. Translated: CASSQQGIGNQPQHF.